The clone carrying this T cell receptor (beta chain) has only a few counts. What it recognizes is unknown. V was trimmed by 5 bases and J by 0 bases, leaving 12 bases between them. The germline V gene has CDR1 SGHTA and CDR2 FQGNSA. The CDR3 is 15 amino acids. The data were taken from a study of OX40 agonist ivuxolimab in advanced cancers. In the study overall: Dose-escalation patients had hepatocellular carcinoma, melanoma, renal cell or head and neck cancer. Points from the study as a whole: No determination was made of the antigen specificity of the expanded peripheral T cells. Among the lowest levels of clonal expansion were found in partial responders at 0.1-3.0 mg/kg.

The sampling schedule covered blood at baseline, cycle 4 day 1, and cycle 7 day 1. Here immunoSEQ multiplex PCR was the method, and the copy in TCRdb shows in-frame clones only, minus some. The repertoire consists of approximately 6,900 clones, with around 70% occurring once and the leading ten covering around a quarter. This clonotype was sampled from an adult with an advanced solid tumor such as melanoma, head and neck, liver or kidney cancer. The sample was CD4+ or CD8+ T cells sorted from blood, taken in a trial of the OX40 agonist ivuxolimab. The genes are TRBV7-2 and TRBJ2-3, with D perhaps matching TRBD1 or TRBD2 (5 bases each). The CDR3 bases are TGTGCCAGCAGCCAACCGGGACGGAGCACAGATACGCAGTATTTT. As protein: CASSQPGRSTDTQYF.